This T cell receptor (beta chain) was sequenced in a study of vaccination effects on CD4 cells after COVID-19. The protocol was immunoSEQ multiplex PCR, while the TCRdb copy is restricted to in-frame clones and leaves out a portion. Seen here are about 8,900 clones, 65% to 85% observed once, and the top ten hold over 9.5%. Trimming shortened V by 0 bases and J by 5 bases, and 14 bases separated the two germline ends. This CDR3 has 15 amino acids. Germline CDR1 SGHRS, CDR2 YFSETQ. As regards this clone: The target antigen is unknown.

Ahead of sequencing, the ViraFEST assay grew antigen-specific CD4+ T cells using viral peptide pools. Having been cultured for less than 12 days, the cells underwent CD4+ T cell isolation. At days 3 and 7, half of the medium was exchanged for IL-2 medium. Overall study results and limits: Substantial clonal contraction characterized both infection- and vaccine-induced clones late after vaccination. Researchers report that only 1 of 255 vaccine-induced clones in healthy vaccinees cross-reacted with common cold coronaviruses.

The sequencing used CD4+ T cells from PBMCs cultured with HCoV-229E spike peptides, collected before COVID-19 vaccination. The receptor was isolated from a human donor who received a COVID-19 vaccine. V and J are TRBV5-1 and TRBJ1-1; perhaps TRBD1 as D (6 bases). The CDR3 DNA sequence: TGCGCCAGCAGCTTGGTCGGGGGGCAGGGGACTGAAGCTTTCTTT. This gives the protein CASSLVGGQGTEAFF.